This section outlines one T cell receptor (beta chain) sequence together with its context. This clone was observed a single time. No antigen is known for it. No qualities accompany the bases; no much larger clone lies one base away. The immunoSEQ assay, a bias-controlled multiplex PCR using V- and J-specific primers, was used to amplify TCR beta CDR3 regions from genomic DNA. In a second PCR step, a proprietary barcode and Illumina adapter sequences were attached to the CDR3 amplicons. An Illumina MiSeq instrument was used to sequence the CDR3 libraries. Per the authors' processing: Export and quality control were handled in immunoSEQ Analyzer 3.0, while downstream analyses relied on R Bioconductor and Immunarch. Repertoire metrics were calculated using only productive rearrangements within the normalized downsampled data set. In the normalized cohort, a clonotype counted as pathologically expanded if the clonotype was larger than 5 templates. The Inverse Simpson Index was used to measure repertoire diversity. To capture all clonotypes, CMV-specificity analyses were performed on the non-normalized data set. Imported from immuneACCESS, the table was reduced by TCRdb to in-frame sequences with V and J called. These copies leave out some clones; in studies compared against another copy, an unresolved V gene accounts for under half, and the cause of the remainder is not known. That table supplies the V and J calls and clone size; D and trimming were determined from the DNA. The sample has tens of thousands of clones on record, 70% to 75% of them singletons. Less than 6.5% of the sample goes to the ten largest clones.

The time point label, read with the paper, signifies: recipient sample about 28 days before transplant, after cytoreduction. Blood samples were obtained from recipients approximately 28 days before transplant and at days 30, 100 and 180 after transplant. Using Nuclei Lysis Solution, genomic DNA was extracted from unfractionated peripheral blood mononuclear cells that were either fresh or cryopreserved. This sample is part of a study of T cell clonotyping in hematopoietic cell transplantation (dated by TCRdb to about 2021). Study-level background: Pretransplant samples from recipients were collected after cytoreduction. In the study, some 140 blood samples were gathered from over 30 consecutive transplant recipients and their related donors. Recruitment of patients ran from 2015 to early 2017, and follow-up continued until September 2020 or until death. The research as a whole found: Inverse Simpson Index values from donors and from recipients before transplant predicted broader TCR repertoire diversity after transplant. Just a small fraction of recipient repertoires overlapped with donor repertoires, and more than 95% appeared de novo at the given depth. A decrease in recipient TCR diversity was observed after transplant, and a progressive increase in pathologically expanded clonotypes was seen from day 30 to day 180. Sample size was limited, and cells were not sorted, so CD4 and CD8 repertoire contributions could not be separated.

Including the terminal cysteine and phenylalanine, the CDR3 comprises 14 residues. The DNA shown is the 42-base CDR3, in frame from base 1. The germline V gene (reference sequence) yields GTSNPN for CDR1 and SVGIG for CDR2. V and J lose 0 bases and 4 bases, and a span of 9 bases separates them. The V gene is TRBV30 and the J gene is TRBJ2-2; no confident D gene assignment can be made. Material: peripheral blood mononuclear cells, obtained before stem cell transplant. This receptor was obtained from a man aged 45 to 65 with myelodysplastic syndrome. Some clones in this sample may be carry-over from other donors' samples. The CDR3: CAWSVIRSTGELFF. The DNA sequence reads TGTGCCTGGAGTGTAATCCGATCCACCGGGGAGCTGTTTTTT.